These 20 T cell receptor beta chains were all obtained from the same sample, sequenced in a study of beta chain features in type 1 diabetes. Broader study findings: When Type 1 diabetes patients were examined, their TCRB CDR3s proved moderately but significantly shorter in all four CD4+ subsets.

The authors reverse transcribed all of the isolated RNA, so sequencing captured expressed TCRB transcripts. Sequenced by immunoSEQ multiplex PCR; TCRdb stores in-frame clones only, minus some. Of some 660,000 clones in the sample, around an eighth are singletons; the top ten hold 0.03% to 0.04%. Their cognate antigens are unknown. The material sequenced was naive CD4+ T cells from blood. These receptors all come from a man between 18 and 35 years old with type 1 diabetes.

The CDR3 region is CASNTGTPYGYTF. CDR3 sequence (DNA): TGTGCCAGCAACACCGGGACACCCTATGGCTACACCTTC. The V call is TRBV2, the J call TRBJ1-2; D perhaps matches TRBD1 (6 bases). Germline CDR1 is SNHLY and CDR2 is FYNNEI. Trimming removed 7 bases from V and 4 bases from J, with 13 bases in between. The CDR3 contains 13 residues.

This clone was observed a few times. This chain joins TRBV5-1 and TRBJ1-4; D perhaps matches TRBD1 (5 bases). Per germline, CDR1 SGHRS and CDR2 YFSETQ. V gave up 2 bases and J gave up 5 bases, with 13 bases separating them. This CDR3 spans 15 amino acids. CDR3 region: CASSFRDGRNEKLFF. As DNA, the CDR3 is TGCGCCAGCAGCTTTCGGGACGGTCGAAATGAAAAACTGTTTTTT.

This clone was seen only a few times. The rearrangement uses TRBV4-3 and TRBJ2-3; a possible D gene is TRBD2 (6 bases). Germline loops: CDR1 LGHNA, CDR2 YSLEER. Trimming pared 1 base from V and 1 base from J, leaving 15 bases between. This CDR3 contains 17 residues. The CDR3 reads CASSQAATSRGTDTQYF. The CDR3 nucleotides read TGCGCCAGCAGCCAAGCGGCCACTAGCAGGGGCACAGATACGCAGTATTTT.

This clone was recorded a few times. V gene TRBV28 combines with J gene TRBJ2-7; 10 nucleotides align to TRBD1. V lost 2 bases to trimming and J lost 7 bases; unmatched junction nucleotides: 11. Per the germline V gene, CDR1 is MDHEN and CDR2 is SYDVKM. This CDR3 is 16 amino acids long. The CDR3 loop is CASSLVGQGESREQYF. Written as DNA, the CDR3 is TGTGCCAGCAGTTTAGTTGGACAGGGGGAGTCTCGGGAGCAGTACTTC.

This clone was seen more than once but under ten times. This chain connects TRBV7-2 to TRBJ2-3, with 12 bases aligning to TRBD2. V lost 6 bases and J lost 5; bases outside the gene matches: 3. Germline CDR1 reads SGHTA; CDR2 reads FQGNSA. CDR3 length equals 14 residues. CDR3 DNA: TGTGCCAGCAGGTCGGGACTAGCGGGAGATACGCAGTATTTT. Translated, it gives CASRSGLAGDTQYF. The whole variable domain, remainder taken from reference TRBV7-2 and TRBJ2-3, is GAGVSQSPSNKVTEKGKDVELRCDPISGHTALYWYRQSLGQGLEFLIYFQGNSAPDKSGLPSDRFSAERTGGSVSTLTIQRTQQEDSAVYLCASRSGLAGDTQYFGPGTRLTVL.

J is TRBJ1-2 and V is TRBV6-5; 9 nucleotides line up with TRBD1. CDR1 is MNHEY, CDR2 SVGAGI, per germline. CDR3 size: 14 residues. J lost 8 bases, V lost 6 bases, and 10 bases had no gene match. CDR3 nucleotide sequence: TGTGCCAGCAGCCTCCGGGGGACAGGGAACGGCTACACCTTC. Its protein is CASSLRGTGNGYTF.

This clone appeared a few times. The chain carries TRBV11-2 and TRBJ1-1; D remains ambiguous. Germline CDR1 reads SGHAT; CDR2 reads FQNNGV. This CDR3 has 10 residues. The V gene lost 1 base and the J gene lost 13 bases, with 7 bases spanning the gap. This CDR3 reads CASSLVEGFF. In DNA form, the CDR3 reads TGTGCCAGCAGCTTAGTCGAGGGTTTCTTT.

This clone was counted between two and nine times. The CDR3 sequence: CASSSRGQGEETQYF. CDR3 bases: TGTGCCAGCAGCTCAAGGGGACAGGGAGAAGAGACCCAGTACTTC. The genes are TRBV28 and TRBJ2-5; 9 bases are a match to TRBD1. The CDR3 spans 15 residues. V dropped 6 bases and J dropped 3; count of bases not matched to a gene: 8. Germline CDR1 reads MDHEN; CDR2 reads SYDVKM.

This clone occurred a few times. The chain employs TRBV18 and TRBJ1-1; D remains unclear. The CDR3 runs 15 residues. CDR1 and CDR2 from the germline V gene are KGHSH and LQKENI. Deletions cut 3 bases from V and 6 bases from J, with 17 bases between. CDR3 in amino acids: CASSPSVAERPEAFF. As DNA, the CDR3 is TGTGCCAGCTCACCTAGCGTCGCAGAGCGCCCTGAAGCTTTCTTT.

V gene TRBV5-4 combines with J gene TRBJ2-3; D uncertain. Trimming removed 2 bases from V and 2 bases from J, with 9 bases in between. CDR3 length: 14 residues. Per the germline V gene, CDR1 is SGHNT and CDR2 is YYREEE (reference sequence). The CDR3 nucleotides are TGTGCCAGCAGCTTAAACGAGCCCACAGATACGCAGTATTTT. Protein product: CASSLNEPTDTQYF. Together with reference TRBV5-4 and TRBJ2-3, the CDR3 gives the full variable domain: ETGVTQSPTHLIKTRGQQVTLRCSSQSGHNTVSWYQQALGQGPQFIFQYYREEENGRGNFPPRFSGLQFPNYSSELNVNALELDDSALYLCASSLNEPTDTQYFGPGTRLTVL.

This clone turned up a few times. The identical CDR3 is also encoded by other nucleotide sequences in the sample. In DNA, the CDR3 is TGTGCCAGCAGCCGAGGGGGCTACGAGCAGTACTTC. It translates to CASSRGGYEQYF. The V call is TRBV28, the J call TRBJ2-7; possible D gene TRBD1, 6 bases. CDR1 is MDHEN, CDR2 SYDVKM, per germline. Trimming removed 6 bases from V and 3 bases from J, with 9 bases in between. The CDR3 has 12 residues.

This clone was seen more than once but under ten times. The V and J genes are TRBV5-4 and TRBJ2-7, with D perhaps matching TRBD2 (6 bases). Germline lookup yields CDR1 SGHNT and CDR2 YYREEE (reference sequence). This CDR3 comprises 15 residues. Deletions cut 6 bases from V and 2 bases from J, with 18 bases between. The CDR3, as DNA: TGTGCCAGCACCTTTATTAGCGGACATCCCTACGAGCAGTACTTC. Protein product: CASTFISGHPYEQYF.

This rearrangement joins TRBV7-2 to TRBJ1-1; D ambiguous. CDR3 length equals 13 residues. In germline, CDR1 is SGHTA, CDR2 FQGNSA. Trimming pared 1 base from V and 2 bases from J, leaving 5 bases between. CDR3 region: CASSLELNTEAFF. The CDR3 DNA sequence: TGTGCCAGCAGCTTAGAACTTAACACTGAAGCTTTCTTT.

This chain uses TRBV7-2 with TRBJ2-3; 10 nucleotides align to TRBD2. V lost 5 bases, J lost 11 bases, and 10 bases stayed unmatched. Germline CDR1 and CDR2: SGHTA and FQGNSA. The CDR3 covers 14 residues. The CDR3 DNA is TGTGCCAGCAGCGATACTAGCGGGATCGGGGGGCAGTATTTT. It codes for CASSDTSGIGGQYF. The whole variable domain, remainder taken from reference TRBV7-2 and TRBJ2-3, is GAGVSQSPSNKVTEKGKDVELRCDPISGHTALYWYRQSLGQGLEFLIYFQGNSAPDKSGLPSDRFSAERTGGSVSTLTIQRTQQEDSAVYLCASSDTSGIGGQYFGPGTRLTVL.

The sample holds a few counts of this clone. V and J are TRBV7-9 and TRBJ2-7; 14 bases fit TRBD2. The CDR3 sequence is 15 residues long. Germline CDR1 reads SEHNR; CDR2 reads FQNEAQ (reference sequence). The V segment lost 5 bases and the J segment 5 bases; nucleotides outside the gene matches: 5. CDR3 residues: CASSPGLAGVHEQYF. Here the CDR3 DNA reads TGTGCCAGCAGCCCGGGACTAGCGGGAGTTCACGAGCAGTACTTC.

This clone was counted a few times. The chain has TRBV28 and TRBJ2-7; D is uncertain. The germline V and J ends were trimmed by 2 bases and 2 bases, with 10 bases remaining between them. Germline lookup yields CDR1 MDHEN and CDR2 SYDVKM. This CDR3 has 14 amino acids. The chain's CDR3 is CASSLDGLPYEQYF. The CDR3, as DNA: TGTGCCAGCAGTTTAGATGGGCTACCCTACGAGCAGTACTTC.

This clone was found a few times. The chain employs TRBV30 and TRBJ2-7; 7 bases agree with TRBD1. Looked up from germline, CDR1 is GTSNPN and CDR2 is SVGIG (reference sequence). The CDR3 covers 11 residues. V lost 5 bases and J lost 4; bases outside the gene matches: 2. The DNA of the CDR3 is TGTGCCTGGGGCAGGGGGTACGAGCAGTACTTC. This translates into CAWGRGYEQYF. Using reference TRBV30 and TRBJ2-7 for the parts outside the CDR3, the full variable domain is SQTIHQWPATLVQPVGSPLSLECTVEGTSNPNLYWYRQAAGRGLQLLFYSVGIGQISSEVPQNLSASRPQDRQFILSSKKLLLSDSGFYLCAWGRGYEQYFGPGTRLTVT.

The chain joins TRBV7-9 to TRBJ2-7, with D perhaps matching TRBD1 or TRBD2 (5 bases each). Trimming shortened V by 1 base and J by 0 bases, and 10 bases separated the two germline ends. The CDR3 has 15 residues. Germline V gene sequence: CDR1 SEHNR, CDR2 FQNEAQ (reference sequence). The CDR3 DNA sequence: TGTGCCAGCAGCTTAGGAGGGGCCCTCTCCTACGAGCAGTACTTC. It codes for CASSLGGALSYEQYF.

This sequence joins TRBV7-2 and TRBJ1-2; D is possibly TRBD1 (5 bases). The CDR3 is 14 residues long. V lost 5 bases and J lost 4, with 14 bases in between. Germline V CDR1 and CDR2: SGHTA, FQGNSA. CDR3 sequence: CASSPWGYGYGYTF. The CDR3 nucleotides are TGTGCCAGCAGCCCATGGGGGTATGGCTATGGCTACACCTTC.

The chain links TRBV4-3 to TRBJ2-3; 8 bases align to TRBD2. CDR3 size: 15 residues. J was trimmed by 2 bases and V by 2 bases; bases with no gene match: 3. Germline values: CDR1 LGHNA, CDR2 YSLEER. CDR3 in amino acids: CASSQSAGDTDTQYF. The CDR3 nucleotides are TGCGCCAGCAGCCAATCAGCGGGGGACACAGATACGCAGTATTTT.